One T cell receptor beta chain is described in this entry. What it binds is not known. CDR3 length equals 17 residues. V lost 3 bases to trimming and J lost 4 bases; unmatched junction nucleotides: 10. From germline, CDR1 is SEHNR and CDR2 FQNEAQ (reference sequence). This record comes from a study of CD8 T cell repertoires and HIV-1 epitope variants. About the study: T cells were stimulated with Twenty-five Gag and Nef peptides separately. Epitopes were three Gag families plus Nef HW9 and YT9.

Assay used: immunoSEQ multiplex PCR; TCRdb lists only in-frame clones, some missing. This sample has 2,400 or so clones, with around two thirds found just once. J is TRBJ2-1 and V is TRBV7-9; 9 bases agree with TRBD2. The clonotype was recovered from a male donor with HIV. What was sequenced was cultured CD8+ T cells derived from PBMCs. This CDR3 reads CASSFSPGLAPYNEQFF. In DNA, the CDR3 is TGTGCCAGCAGCTTTTCGCCGGGACTAGCTCCTTACAATGAGCAGTTCTTC.